The 12 T cell receptor beta chains reported below all come from one sample, sequenced in a study of blood T cell repertoires in COVID-19. Sequenced by immunoSEQ multiplex PCR; TCRdb stores in-frame clones only, minus some. The sample includes about 250,000 clones, about 82% of them seen just once. Specimen: peripheral blood. These receptors were collected from a woman of 80 years or more with COVID-19, enrolled during active disease.

The J gene is TRBJ1-3, the V gene TRBV7-9; 9 positions agree with TRBD1. Trimming removed 5 bases from V and 0 bases from J; junction bases left unmatched: 8. The germline V gene encodes CDR1 SEHNR and CDR2 FQNEAQ (reference sequence). This CDR3 has 17 amino acids. CDR3 residues: CASSPGQGRNSGNTIYF. CDR3 nucleotide sequence: TGTGCCAGCAGCCCCGGACAGGGGCGCAACTCTGGAAACACCATATATTTT.

The J gene is TRBJ2-5, the V gene TRBV2; D gene uncertain. The CDR3 spans 15 residues. V shed 0 bases and J shed 3 bases, with 11 bases lying between them. Per the germline V gene, CDR1 is SNHLY and CDR2 is FYNNEI. The CDR3 sequence is CASSEARIRKETQYF. The DNA of the CDR3 is TGTGCCAGCAGTGAAGCGCGAATCAGGAAAGAGACCCAGTACTTC. Full variable domain (missing parts from reference TRBV2 and TRBJ2-5): EPEVTQTPSHQVTQMGQEVILRCVPISNHLYFYWYRQILGQKVEFLVSFYNNEISEKSEIFDDQFSVERPDGSNFTLKIRSTKLEDSAMYFCASSEARIRKETQYFGPGTRLLVL.

J is TRBJ2-3 and V is TRBV2, with 8 bases lining up with TRBD2. Germline CDR1 SNHLY, CDR2 FYNNEI. With V trimmed by 9 bases and J by 2 bases, 13 bases remained unmatched. This CDR3 is 16 amino acids long. CDR3 sequence reads: CASSTTGGGITDTQYF. The DNA for the CDR3 is TGTGCCAGTTCGACGACGGGCGGGGGGATCACAGATACGCAGTATTTT.

The V call is TRBV24-1, the J call TRBJ2-7; TRBD1 aligns across 9 bases. V was clipped by 9 bases and J by 4 bases; unmatched bases: 9. Per germline, CDR1 KGHDR and CDR2 SFDVKD. CDR3 size: 14 residues. The CDR3 loop is CATSPGTGSYEQYF. Written as DNA, the CDR3 is TGTGCCACCTCCCCCGGGACAGGGTCGTACGAGCAGTACTTC.

There are a few counts of this clone. This chain links TRBV2 with TRBJ1-5; D not resolved. The length of the CDR3 is 15 residues. Germline CDR1 SNHLY, CDR2 FYNNEI. V gave up 3 bases and J gave up 0 bases, with 9 bases separating them. CDR3 bases: TGTGCCAGCAGTGAGACCGGGTATAGCAATCAGCCCCAGCATTTT. Protein sequence: CASSETGYSNQPQHF. The full variable domain, in which reference TRBV2 and TRBJ1-5 provide the parts outside the CDR3, is EPEVTQTPSHQVTQMGQEVILRCVPISNHLYFYWYRQILGQKVEFLVSFYNNEISEKSEIFDDQFSVERPDGSNFTLKIRSTKLEDSAMYFCASSETGYSNQPQHFGDGTRLSIL.

The V gene is TRBV19, the J gene TRBJ2-6; 7 bases are shared with TRBD1. The CDR3 covers 15 residues. J lost 2 bases, V lost 6 bases, and 4 bases had no gene match. Germline V gives CDR1 LNHDA, CDR2 SQIVND (reference sequence). Written as DNA, the CDR3 is TGTGCCAGTAGCCTTGACAGGGCTGGGGCCAACGTCCTGACTTTC. Its protein is CASSLDRAGANVLTF.

The chain links TRBV5-1 to TRBJ1-1, with a weak D call TRBD1 (6 bases). Per germline, CDR1 SGHRS and CDR2 YFSETQ. The V and J ends lost 0 bases and 5 bases respectively, with 11 bases between them. The CDR3 is made up of 14 amino acids. The CDR3 loop is CASSLEGEGTEAFF. DNA for the CDR3: TGCGCCAGCAGCTTGGAGGGGGAGGGGACTGAAGCTTTCTTT.

V gene TRBV9 combines with J gene TRBJ2-5; 13 bases match TRBD2. Trimming cost V 1 base and J 5 bases; bases outside gene matches: 2. This CDR3 is built from 15 residues. CDR1 and CDR2 from the germline V gene are SGDLS and YYNGEE. The CDR3 region has the DNA TGTGCCAGCAGCGTACGACTAGCGGGGGGCGAGACCCAGTACTTC. It encodes CASSVRLAGGETQYF.

The chain combines TRBV7-6 with TRBJ1-2; D remains ambiguous. The length of the CDR3 is 15 residues. The V end was cut by 5 bases, the J end by 0 bases, with 13 bases between. CDR1 SGHVS and CDR2 FNYEAQ come from the germline V gene. The CDR3 is CASSAQTGTNYGYTF. The CDR3 DNA reads as TGTGCCAGCAGCGCCCAAACCGGGACTAACTATGGCTACACCTTC. The full variable domain, with the rest looked up from reference TRBV7-6 and TRBJ1-2, is GAGVSQSPRYKVTKRGQDVALRCDPISGHVSLYWYRQALGQGPEFLTYFNYEAQQDKSGLPNDRFSAERPEGSISTLTIQRTEQRDSAMYRCASSAQTGTNYGYTFGSGTRLTVV.

V gene TRBV5-1 combines with J gene TRBJ1-1, with D unclear. Germline CDR1 SGHRS, CDR2 YFSETQ. This CDR3 is built from 13 residues. V lost 2 bases and J lost 1, with 6 bases in between. The DNA for the CDR3 is TGCGCCAGCAGCTTCCGGGAGAACACTGAAGCTTTCTTT. Amino acid sequence: CASSFRENTEAFF.

The chain couples TRBV7-9 to TRBJ2-4; D may be TRBD1 (6 bases). V lost 5 bases to trimming and J lost 0 bases, with 11 bases between them. The CDR3 is 15 residues long. Per the germline V gene, CDR1 is SEHNR and CDR2 is FQNEAQ (reference sequence). CDR3: CASSQTGVAKNIQYF. The CDR3 DNA reads as TGTGCCAGCAGCCAGACAGGAGTAGCCAAAAACATTCAGTACTTC.

The rearrangement links TRBV11-2 to TRBJ2-5, with 10 bases lining up with TRBD1. Unmatched junction bases numbered 3, after V lost 4 bases and J lost 4 bases. Germline CDR1 SGHAT, CDR2 FQNNGV. This CDR3 is 14 amino acids long. The DNA for the CDR3 is TGTGCCAGCAGCTACGACAGGGGGCGAGAGACCCAGTACTTC. Translated, it gives CASSYDRGRETQYF.